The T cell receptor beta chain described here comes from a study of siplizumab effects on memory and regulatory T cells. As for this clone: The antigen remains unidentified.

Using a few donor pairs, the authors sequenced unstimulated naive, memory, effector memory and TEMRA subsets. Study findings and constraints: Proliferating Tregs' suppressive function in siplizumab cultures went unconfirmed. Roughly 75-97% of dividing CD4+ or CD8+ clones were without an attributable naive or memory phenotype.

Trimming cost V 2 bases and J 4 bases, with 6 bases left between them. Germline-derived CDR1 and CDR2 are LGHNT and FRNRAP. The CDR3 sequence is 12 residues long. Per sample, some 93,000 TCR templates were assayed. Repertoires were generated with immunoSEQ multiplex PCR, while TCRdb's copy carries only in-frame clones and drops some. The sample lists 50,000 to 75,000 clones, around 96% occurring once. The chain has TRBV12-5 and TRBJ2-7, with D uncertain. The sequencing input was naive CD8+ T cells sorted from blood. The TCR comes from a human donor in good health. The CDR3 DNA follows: TGTGCTAGTGGTTTGCCCCCATACGAGCAGTACTTC. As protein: CASGLPPYEQYF.